This T cell receptor (beta chain) was sequenced for a study of OX40 agonist ivuxolimab in advanced cancers. The wider study: Participants, 70% to 90% male, averaged roughly 59 years of age, ranging from about 23 to 79. Three patients got partial responses; one had hepatocellular carcinoma and two had cutaneous melanoma.

The data were produced by immunoSEQ multiplex PCR, yet TCRdb's version contains in-frame clones alone and is incomplete. Of tens of thousands of clones listed, about 90% were seen once; the top ten hold roughly 9.8%. Germline assignment: CDR1 MNHEY and CDR2 SVGAGI. With 2 bases removed from V and 5 bases from J, the gap between germline ends came to 7 bases. The CDR3 covers 13 residues. The receptor's source is an adult with an advanced solid tumor such as melanoma, head and neck, liver or kidney cancer. V is TRBV6-5 and J is TRBJ1-5; D remains unclear. The material sequenced was CD4+ or CD8+ T cells sorted from blood, taken in a trial of the OX40 agonist ivuxolimab. The CDR3 protein is CASSYGRDQPQHF. DNA for the CDR3: TGTGCCAGCAGTTACGGGAGGGATCAGCCCCAGCATTTT.